The 30 T cell receptor beta chains below were found in one sample sequenced in a study of shared clonotypes between healthy human individuals (dated by TCRdb to 2020 to 2021). To prepare the library, the immunoSEQ multiplex PCR assay was applied. TCRdb carries this immuneACCESS record with in-frame sequences only. Its versions omit some clonotypes, under half of them owing to an unresolved V gene in the studies checked, with the rest unexplained. The sample table holds 2,100,000 or so clones, of which roughly 95% were seen once. The leading ten clones occupy roughly 0.13% of the sample. Sequenced input: naive CD4+ T cells sorted from blood. According to the study, the label for this sample's cell subset or site signals: CD45RA+ positively selected. Receptors were obtained from a man between 18 and 29 years old in good health.

The chain combines TRBV27 with TRBJ1-1; D may be TRBD1 (5 bases). V lost 7 bases and J 9 bases, leaving 15 bases between the germline ends. This CDR3 comprises 12 residues. CDR1 and CDR2 (germline): MNHEY, SMNVEV (reference sequence). The CDR3 protein is CASMPTQGKAFF. CDR3 DNA: TGTGCCAGCATGCCTACCCAGGGCAAAGCTTTCTTT.

This chain uses TRBV7-9 with TRBJ2-2; 9 bases map to TRBD1. V lost 0 bases to trimming and J lost 2 bases; unmatched junction nucleotides: 4. The germline V gene has CDR1 SEHNR and CDR2 FQNEAQ (reference sequence). The CDR3 loop spans 17 amino acids. Here the CDR3 DNA reads TGTGCCAGCAGCTTAGCGCCGGGACAGGGAAACACCGGGGAGCTGTTTTTT. Translated: CASSLAPGQGNTGELFF.

The V call is TRBV9, the J call TRBJ2-2; 7 bases agree with TRBD1. Germline values: CDR1 SGDLS, CDR2 YYNGEE. The CDR3 covers 16 residues. V trimming: 2 bases; J trimming: 0 bases; junction bases outside the gene matches: 4. The CDR3 sequence: CASSVKGAPNTGELFF. In nucleotides, the CDR3 is TGTGCCAGCAGCGTCAAGGGGGCCCCGAACACCGGGGAGCTGTTTTTT.

In DNA, the CDR3 is TGCAGCTTGCGGACAGGGGGAGGCTACACCTTC. Amino acid sequence: CSLRTGGGYTF. The rearrangement joins TRBV29-1 to TRBJ1-2; 10 bases line up with TRBD1. Germline lookup yields CDR1 SQVTM and CDR2 ANQGSEA. The V and J ends lost 8 bases and 8 bases, in that order; junction bases with no gene match: 5. The CDR3 runs 11 residues. Together with reference TRBV29-1 and TRBJ1-2, the CDR3 gives the full variable domain: SAVISQKPSRDICQRGTSLTIQCQVDSQVTMMFWYRQQPGQSLTLIATANQGSEATYESGFVIDKFPISRPNLTFSTLTVSNMSPEDSSIYLCSLRTGGGYTFGSGTRLTVV.

As concerns this clone: Within the sample, other DNA sequences also encode this same CDR3. In nucleotides, the CDR3 is TGTGCCAGCAGTTACAACAGGGACTCCTATGGCTACACCTTC. Protein: CASSYNRDSYGYTF. This chain links TRBV6-5 with TRBJ1-2, with D possibly being TRBD1 (6 bases). V was shortened by 2 bases and J by 4 bases, with 11 bases between the two germline ends. Germline values: CDR1 MNHEY, CDR2 SVGAGI. The CDR3 runs to 14 residues.

The chain couples TRBV6-5 to TRBJ1-1; a possible D gene is TRBD1 (5 bases). The CDR3 has 11 residues. Germline assignment: CDR1 MNHEY and CDR2 SVGAGI. V lost 5 bases and J lost 12, with 13 bases in between. The CDR3 protein is CASSRDGAPFF. The DNA of the CDR3 is TGTGCCAGCAGTAGGGACGGGGCACCTTTCTTT.

This clone turned up a few times. The junction does not match germline at one end; this may be a read error. This chain uses TRBV6-5 with TRBJ2-1; weak D call: TRBD2 (6 bases). Germline lookup yields CDR1 MNHEY and CDR2 SVGAGI. The CDR3 runs 15 residues. The CDR3 region has the DNA TGTGCCAGCAGTGGCGCCGGGAGCTCCTACAATGGGCAGTTCTTC. Amino acid sequence: CASSGAGSSYNGQFF.

J is TRBJ1-1 and V is TRBV28; D is unclear. V lost 5 bases to trimming and J lost 12 bases, with 16 bases between them. Germline CDR1 is MDHEN and CDR2 is SYDVKM. This CDR3 has 12 residues. The CDR3 DNA follows: TGTGCCAGCAGTGTTTCCGAGAACAAACCTTTCTTT. It specifies CASSVSENKPFF.

J is TRBJ2-3 and V is TRBV7-2, with 11 bases lining up with TRBD2. CDR1 is SGHTA and CDR2 is FQGNSA in the germline V gene. The CDR3 has 16 residues. V shed 2 bases, J shed 4 bases, and the junction held 5 bases outside the gene matches. The CDR3 nucleotides read TGTGCCAGCAGCTTAAGACTAGCGGGGCAGGCAGATACGCAGTATTTT. Translating gives CASSLRLAGQADTQYF.

The gene calls are TRBV2 and TRBJ2-2, with D possibly being TRBD2 (6 bases). Germline V gene data show CDR1 as SNHLY and CDR2 as FYNNEI. CDR3 length equals 15 residues. Trimming stripped 5 bases from V and 6 bases from J, with 16 bases between. The CDR3 nucleotides are TGTGCCAGCAGTTTTTACCTACGGGGGTCCGGGGAGCTGTTTTTT. Residues: CASSFYLRGSGELFF. Full variable domain (remainder filled in from reference TRBV2 and TRBJ2-2): EPEVTQTPSHQVTQMGQEVILRCVPISNHLYFYWYRQILGQKVEFLVSFYNNEISEKSEIFDDQFSVERPDGSNFTLKIRSTKLEDSAMYFCASSFYLRGSGELFFGEGSRLTVL.

The chain uses TRBV5-6 and TRBJ2-1; D could derive from TRBD1 or TRBD2 (5 bases each). From germline, CDR1 is SGHDT and CDR2 YYEEEE. The ends were cut back, 4 bases at V and 2 bases at J, with 7 bases in the middle. This CDR3 is 13 amino acids long. CDR3 nucleotides: TGTGCCAGCAGCGAGGGGACCTACAATGAGCAGTTCTTC. Translation: CASSEGTYNEQFF.

Here the CDR3 reads CASSPGLAGGFNTGELFF. Written as DNA, the CDR3 is TGCGCCAGCAGCCCGGGACTAGCGGGGGGCTTTAACACCGGGGAGCTGTTTTTT. The V gene is TRBV5-1, the J gene TRBJ2-2; 15 bases match TRBD2. The CDR3 sequence is 18 residues long. The germline CDR1 and CDR2 sequences are SGHRS and YFSETQ. The J segment lost 2 bases and the V segment lost 4 bases, leaving 6 bases of the junction unmatched.

The V gene is TRBV10-3, the J gene TRBJ1-3; no firm D call. Trimming stripped 4 bases from V and 0 bases from J, with 7 bases between. This CDR3 comprises 14 residues. Germline CDR1 ENHRY, CDR2 SYGVKD. The CDR3 here is CAISAGDSGNTIYF. CDR3 nucleotides: TGTGCCATCAGTGCGGGAGACTCTGGAAACACCATATATTTT.

The chain combines TRBV6-6 with TRBJ1-2; 9 positions agree with TRBD1. Losses at the gene ends were 8 bases for V and 4 bases for J; bases not matched to a gene: 11. Germline assignment: CDR1 MNHNY and CDR2 SVGAGI (reference sequence). The CDR3 spans 15 residues. The CDR3 DNA follows: TGTGCCAGCTCAGGCGGGGACAGGGCAGGCTATGGCTACACCTTC. This sequence encodes CASSGGDRAGYGYTF.

This sequence joins TRBV5-1 and TRBJ1-1, with a weak D call TRBD1 (6 bases). Trimming cost V 2 bases and J 5 bases, with 13 bases left between them. Germline CDR1 reads SGHRS; CDR2 reads YFSETQ. This CDR3 has 14 residues. Here the CDR3 reads CASSFEGVRTEAFF. The CDR3 DNA reads TGCGCCAGCAGCTTCGAGGGGGTTAGGACTGAAGCTTTCTTT.

This chain links TRBV4-1 with TRBJ1-1; no definite D call. Deletions cut 3 bases from V and 9 bases from J, with 11 bases between. From germline, CDR1 is MGHRA and CDR2 YSYEKL. The CDR3 is made up of 12 amino acids. The CDR3 nucleotides are TGCGCCAGCAGCCAGGAGACTGGAAAAGCTTTCTTT. As protein: CASSQETGKAFF.

This chain joins TRBV5-4 and TRBJ2-5; perhaps TRBD2 as D (6 bases). CDR1 is SGHNT, CDR2 YYREEE, per germline (reference sequence). Trimming pared 4 bases from V and 3 bases from J, leaving 22 bases between. CDR3 size: 17 residues. The CDR3 spells CASSPAGTGLTKETQYF. The CDR3 nucleotides read TGTGCCAGCAGCCCAGCCGGAACGGGACTCACCAAAGAGACCCAGTACTTC.

CDR3 loop: CASSFDSDTQYF. The CDR3 DNA follows: TGTGCCAGCAGTTTCGATTCAGATACGCAGTATTTT. The rearrangement joins TRBV28 to TRBJ2-3, with D hard to call. Trimming removed 3 bases from V and 4 bases from J, with 5 bases in between. Looked up from germline, CDR1 is MDHEN and CDR2 is SYDVKM. The CDR3 contains 12 residues.

The DNA of the CDR3 is TGTGCCATCAGTGAGGGCAAGCCGGGAGAGCAGTACTTC. It translates to CAISEGKPGEQYF. The chain carries TRBV10-3 and TRBJ2-7; the D gene is possibly TRBD2 (5 bases). The CDR3 contains 13 residues. Germline loops: CDR1 ENHRY, CDR2 SYGVKD. The V end was cut by 2 bases, the J end by 7 bases, with 12 bases between.

The V call is TRBV14, the J call TRBJ1-2; D remains unclear. There are 12 residues in the CDR3. From germline, CDR1 is SGHDN and CDR2 FVKESK. The V end was cut by 0 bases, the J end by 7 bases, with 6 bases between. The CDR3, as DNA: TGTGCCAGCAGCCAAGAGCTCGGTGGCTACACCTTC. Translating gives CASSQELGGYTF.

The chain uses TRBV5-1 and TRBJ1-1, with D possibly matching TRBD1 (5 bases). Trimming took 5 bases from V and 0 from J, leaving 14 bases between them. CDR1 and CDR2 (germline): SGHRS, YFSETQ. The CDR3 is 15 amino acids. The DNA for the CDR3 is TGCGCCAGCAGAAACCCCGGGGCCATGAACACTGAAGCTTTCTTT. Amino acids: CASRNPGAMNTEAFF.

Here the CDR3 reads CASSVEGRRGTDTQYF. The CDR3 DNA is TGTGCCAGCAGCGTAGAGGGCAGGAGGGGCACAGATACGCAGTATTTT. The rearrangement uses TRBV9 and TRBJ2-3, with a possible D match to TRBD2 (6 bases). From germline, CDR1 is SGDLS and CDR2 YYNGEE. The V and J ends lost 0 bases and 1 base respectively, with 12 bases between them. This CDR3 is 16 amino acids long.

This chain joins TRBV5-6 and TRBJ2-5; TRBD2 matches at 14 bases. The CDR3 consists of 16 residues. V lost 4 bases to trimming and J lost 2 bases; unmatched junction nucleotides: 4. CDR1 is SGHDT and CDR2 is YYEEEE in the germline V gene. This chain's CDR3 is CASSRRLAGGQETQYF. CDR3 sequence (DNA): TGTGCCAGCAGCCGCCGACTAGCGGGGGGGCAAGAGACCCAGTACTTC.

V is TRBV27 and J is TRBJ2-1; D may be TRBD1 (6 bases). V lost 5 bases and J lost 1, with 21 bases in between. The CDR3 has 18 amino acids. The germline CDR1 and CDR2 sequences are MNHEY and SMNVEV (reference sequence). CDR3 residues: CASSPLPRDIFSYNEQFF. The CDR3, as DNA: TGTGCCAGCAGTCCTCTACCTAGGGACATTTTTTCCTACAATGAGCAGTTCTTC.

This clone was seen a single time. The J gene is TRBJ1-4, the V gene TRBV5-1; weak D call: TRBD1 (6 bases). The CDR3 is made up of 16 amino acids. The germline CDR1 and CDR2 sequences are SGHRS and YFSETQ. With 1 base removed from V and 4 bases from J, the gap between germline ends came to 14 bases. Here the CDR3 reads CASSLYGRGGNEKLFF. The CDR3 DNA follows: TGCGCCAGCAGCTTGTACGGCAGGGGAGGTAATGAAAAACTGTTTTTT.

The gene calls are TRBV10-3 and TRBJ2-5; TRBD2 agrees at 8 bases. Germline CDR1 is ENHRY and CDR2 is SYGVKD. The V and J ends lost 0 bases and 1 base, in that order; junction bases with no gene match: 1. The CDR3 loop spans 15 amino acids. CDR3 nucleotide sequence: TGTGCCATCAGTGAGTCGGGACTAGGCCAAGAGACCCAGTACTTC. Amino acids: CAISESGLGQETQYF.

The chain links TRBV4-1 to TRBJ2-3, with 10 bases aligning to TRBD2. Germline-derived CDR1 and CDR2 are MGHRA and YSYEKL. The junction had 14 bases not matched to a gene; V was cut back by 0 bases and J by 5 bases. This CDR3 comprises 19 residues. This CDR3 is CASSQDRASGSLGLDTQYF. CDR3 bases: TGCGCCAGCAGCCAAGATAGGGCTAGCGGGAGCCTCGGCTTAGATACGCAGTATTTT.

V usage is TRBV29-1 and J usage is TRBJ2-7, with D perhaps matching TRBD1 (5 bases). Germline V lookup: CDR1 SQVTM, CDR2 ANQGSEA. This CDR3 has 16 residues. Trimming took off 3 bases at V and 2 bases at J, with 20 bases between the two ends. CDR3 in DNA: TGCAGCGTTGAGCTCTCGGGCAGGGCAAGGCCCTACGAGCAGTACTTC. Protein sequence: CSVELSGRARPYEQYF.

The chain recombines TRBV10-2 with TRBJ2-3; D remains unclear. Germline V gives CDR1 WSHSY, CDR2 SAAADI. This CDR3 contains 16 residues. Trimming took off 3 bases at V and 1 base at J, with 14 bases between the two ends. In nucleotides, the CDR3 is TGCGCCAGCAGTGATGGTTTCGGCGTGGGCACAGATACGCAGTATTTT. This gives the protein CASSDGFGVGTDTQYF.

This chain uses TRBV6-1 with TRBJ2-7; 7 nucleotides align to TRBD2. The germline V gene encodes CDR1 MNHNS and CDR2 SASEGT. V lost 3 bases and J lost 10; bases outside the gene matches: 9. The length of the CDR3 is 13 residues. The CDR3: CASSDTRGGRQYF. The CDR3 coding sequence is TGTGCCAGCAGTGACACTAGGGGCGGGAGACAGTACTTC.